These 2 T cell receptor beta chains were sequenced from one sample in a study of control samples from healthy donors and cancer patients. Here immunoSEQ multiplex PCR was the method, and the copy in TCRdb shows in-frame clones only, minus some. The table shows tens of thousands of clones, with approximately 90% occurring only once. Source material: PBMCs. The receptors were gathered from a woman between 40 and 50 years old with head and neck cancer.

This chain uses TRBV4-1 with TRBJ2-1; unclear D gene. CDR1 is MGHRA and CDR2 is YSYEKL in the germline V gene. This CDR3 has 13 amino acids. With 5 bases removed from V and 10 bases from J, the gap between germline ends came to 15 bases. The CDR3, as DNA: TGCGCCAGCAGCTCCCCGACTTGGGGAGAGCAGTTCTTC. It encodes CASSSPTWGEQFF.

The CDR3, as DNA: TGTGCCAGCTCACTCTTAAGGGGATATAACACTGAAGCTTTCTTT. This sequence encodes CASSLLRGYNTEAFF. This sequence joins TRBV18 and TRBJ1-1; perhaps TRBD1 as D (5 bases). Germline loops: CDR1 KGHSH, CDR2 LQKENI. With 4 bases removed from V and 2 bases from J, the gap between germline ends came to 14 bases. The length of the CDR3 is 15 residues.